This is a list of T cell receptor beta chains from one sample in a study of blood T cell repertoires in COVID-19. The assay was immunoSEQ multiplex PCR, and TCRdb's table has in-frame clones only and misses some. The sample has tens of thousands of clones, around 80% seen once. The source material was peripheral blood. These receptors were obtained from a man aged 55 to 70 with acute or convalescent COVID-19. Each CDR3 is given with its conserved first and last residue. Part of the rows lack a size; the others show once, few, many or a class for expanded clones.

abundance: -; v_gene: TRBV7-2; CDR3aa: CASSGAGAGTEAFF
abundance: -; v_gene: TRBV6-1; CDR3aa: CASSNLAGPYEQYF
abundance: -; v_gene: TRBV18; CDR3aa: CASSPAGGAYEQYF
abundance: -; v_gene: TRBV28; CDR3aa: CASRSQGPQHF
abundance: few; v_gene: TRBV19; CDR3aa: CASSISTFYNYGYTF
abundance: -; v_gene: TRBV3-1/TRBV3-2; CDR3aa: CASSQDLQYRTGELFF
abundance: -; v_gene: TRBV7-3; CDR3aa: CASSYRLAGAGDTQYF
abundance: -; v_gene: TRBV7-2; CDR3aa: CASSFSDGAYEQYF
abundance: -; v_gene: TRBV5-1; CDR3aa: CASSGEFSYNEQFF
abundance: -; v_gene: TRBV15; CDR3aa: CATSRGEDRVEAFF
abundance: -; v_gene: TRBV4-1; CDR3aa: CAAGQGLYNSPLHF
abundance: few; v_gene: TRBV5-1; CDR3aa: CASSLGAGGPISGNTIYF
abundance: -; v_gene: TRBV29-1; CDR3aa: CSVSDRVGQPQHF
abundance: -; v_gene: TRBV18; CDR3aa: CASSPVQDRAPEQYF
abundance: -; v_gene: TRBV29-1; CDR3aa: CSVRERGSYEQYF